The table lists the clone carrying this T cell receptor beta chain with a few counts. Its antigen is undetermined. Each CDR3 protein gets one entry after TCRdb re-called the reads with MiXCR. The table lists approximately 990,000 distinct CDR3 sequences, 30% to 40% of them singletons, with roughly 13% in the top ten. With 8 bases clipped from V and 7 bases from J, the junction kept 3 bases outside the gene matches. This CDR3 is 12 amino acids long. From germline, CDR1 is KGHDR and CDR2 SFDVKD. The sample belongs to a study of T cell repertoires in cytomegalovirus infection. Study-wide background: Public TCR beta signatures marked donors with CMV infection and the matching HLA. Study-level results: Ex vivo responses were dominated by HLA-C-restricted CMV-specific TCR beta clonotypes.

The sequenced sample was cultured CD8+ T cells from PBMCs, obtained from culture after CMV antigen stimulation. The chain uses TRBV24-1 and TRBJ2-1, with 8 bases fitting TRBD2. This TCR came from a human donor in good health (CMV status not recorded). Some clones in this sample may be carry-over from other donors' samples. CDR3 in amino acids: CATTGGGNEQFF. The CDR3 region has the DNA TGTGCCACCACCGGGGGGGGGAATGAGCAGTTCTTC.